This TCR beta chain stems from a study of cytomegalovirus exposure and HLA in healthy donors. Primers: 60 Vbeta forward and 13 Jbeta reverse. Sequencing used immunoSEQ multiplex PCR; TCRdb keeps in-frame clones, though not all of them. The sample has around 76,000 clones; roughly 67% are singletons. CDR3 length equals 14 residues. From germline, CDR1 is SQVTM and CDR2 ANQGSEA. Trimming left V 4 bases short and J 3 bases short, with 12 bases between. The V call is TRBV29-1, the J call TRBJ2-2; the D is unclear. This clonotype originated in a man between 35 and 55 years old in good health and CMV-seropositive. The sample was PBMCs. The CDR3 DNA is TGCAGCGTTGCACGGTATTCCGACACCGGGGAGCTGTTTTTT. This sequence encodes CSVARYSDTGELFF.